This TCR beta chain was captured in a study of shared clonotypes between healthy human individuals. Whole-study findings and limits: Represented genetic and exposure-history diversity was restricted by having few donors.

As for this clone: Its matching antigen is unknown.

Execution of the assay was at deep level. Genomic DNA per cell subset filled all wells of several immunoSEQ plates. Assay: immunoSEQ multiplex PCR; the TCRdb copy retains only in-frame clones and omits some. In the table there are some 1.4 million clones, about 96% of which are singletons. Germline V lookup: CDR1 MNHNS, CDR2 SASEGT. This CDR3 spans 12 amino acids. Trimming stripped 7 bases from V and 9 bases from J, with 12 bases between. The J gene is TRBJ2-2, the V gene TRBV6-1; D perhaps matches TRBD1 (5 bases). Sequencing was done on a sample of naive CD4+ T cells sorted from blood. Sample subset: CD45RA+ positively selected. The sequence was collected from a man aged 25-40 years in good health. The CDR3 region has the DNA TGTGCCAGCACCTGGACATCCAGGGAGCTGTTTTTT. This gives the protein CASTWTSRELFF.